The sequence of this TCR beta chain was determined in a study of T cell responses to AZD1222 COVID-19 vaccine. Broader study findings: Repertoires were collected only later (after the peak T cell response had occurred).

Using immunoSEQ multiplex PCR, the repertoire was profiled, and TCRdb retains in-frame clones only, with some absent. The table has roughly 150,000 clones, roughly 87% seen once. To note about this clone: Its antigen is undetermined.

Source: peripheral blood, taken 28 days after the second AZD1222 dose. This clonotype was obtained from an adult who received the AZD1222 COVID-19 vaccine.

CDR3 in amino acids: CASSPGQTNYGYTF. CDR3 DNA: TGTGCCAGCTCACCCGGACAGACTAACTATGGCTACACCTTC. The gene calls are TRBV18 and TRBJ1-2; TRBD1 is a possible D gene (6 bases). This CDR3 is built from 14 residues. Per germline, CDR1 KGHSH and CDR2 LQKENI. Trimming removed 3 bases at V and 0 bases at J, with 8 bases between. The entire variable domain, with the rest obtained from reference TRBV18 and TRBJ1-2, is as follows: NAGVMQNPRHLVRRRGQEARLRCSPMKGHSHVYWYRQLPEEGLKFMVYLQKENIIDESGMPKERFSAEFPKEGPSILRIQQVVRGDSAAYFCASSPGQTNYGYTFGSGTRLTVV.